Listed here are 21 T cell receptor beta chains from one sample, sequenced in a study of shared clonotypes between healthy human individuals. The data were produced by immunoSEQ multiplex PCR, yet TCRdb's version contains in-frame clones alone and is incomplete. This repertoire shows 330,000 or so clones, about 74% found once; its top ten account for around 10%. Source material: memory CD4+ T cells sorted from blood. Sample subset: CD45RA-negative fraction. The receptors come from a man aged 30-40 years in good health.

The chain joins TRBV7-6 to TRBJ2-1; no clear D gene. The CDR3 length is 14 residues. CDR1 is SGHVS, CDR2 FNYEAQ, per germline. Trimming left V 0 bases short and J 9 bases short, with 12 bases between. The DNA for the CDR3 is TGTGCCAGCAGCTTAGCGCAGGAGCTGACTGAGCAGTTCTTC. Protein sequence: CASSLAQELTEQFF.

The rearrangement links TRBV4-3 to TRBJ2-2, with 12 bases aligning to TRBD1. Germline-derived CDR1 and CDR2 are LGHNA and YSLEER. The CDR3 has 17 residues. Trimming removed 1 base from V and 6 bases from J; junction bases left unmatched: 6. The CDR3 region has the DNA TGCGCCAGCAGCCAAGTTGTGGGACAGGGGGCGCCCGGGGAGCTGTTTTTT. Translation: CASSQVVGQGAPGELFF.

The chain has TRBV7-9 and TRBJ2-1, with TRBD2 as a possible D gene (5 bases). Per germline, CDR1 SEHNR and CDR2 FQNEAQ (reference sequence). This CDR3 comprises 12 residues. With 1 base removed from V and 13 bases from J, the gap between germline ends came to 11 bases. CDR3 sequence: CASSLELVAQFF. In DNA form, the CDR3 reads TGTGCCAGCAGCTTAGAACTAGTCGCCCAGTTCTTC.

There are many counts of this clone. The chain recombines TRBV7-2 with TRBJ2-2, with 7 bases matching TRBD1. CDR1 is SGHTA, CDR2 FQGNSA, per germline. There are 17 residues in the CDR3. Trimming removed 1 base from V and 5 bases from J; junction bases left unmatched: 10. Written as DNA, the CDR3 is TGTGCCAGCAGCTTAGTTGCGAGACAGGGAATAACCGGGGAGCTGTTTTTT. This translates into CASSLVARQGITGELFF.

This clone was observed a few times. The gene calls are TRBV7-2 and TRBJ1-2; 11 nucleotides match TRBD1. Trimming cost V 4 bases and J 2 bases; bases outside gene matches: 12. Germline CDR1 SGHTA, CDR2 FQGNSA. The CDR3 length is 18 residues. The CDR3 DNA follows: TGTGCCAGCAGCTCCATGGGCTGGGGGACAGGGGGAAACTATGGCTACACCTTC. This encodes CASSSMGWGTGGNYGYTF.

The V and J genes are TRBV7-9 and TRBJ2-3; no reliable D call. With 1 base removed from V and 2 bases from J, the gap between germline ends came to 7 bases. Germline CDR1 reads SEHNR; CDR2 reads FQNEAQ (reference sequence). The CDR3 runs to 14 residues. The DNA of the CDR3 is TGTGCCAGCAGCTTAGAACGGAACACAGATACGCAGTATTTT. Its translation is CASSLERNTDTQYF.

This clone was found once. This chain joins TRBV6-4 and TRBJ2-2; D may be TRBD1 (5 bases). The CDR3 has 14 amino acids. The V end lost 2 bases, the J end lost 2 bases, and 6 bases lay between the germline ends. Germline loops: CDR1 MRHNA, CDR2 SNTAGT. The chain's CDR3 is CASSDRGNTGELFF. CDR3 coding DNA: TGTGCCAGCAGTGACAGGGGCAACACCGGGGAGCTGTTTTTT.

The genes are TRBV25-1 and TRBJ2-1; no reliable D call. Germline loops: CDR1 MGHDK, CDR2 SYGVNS. The CDR3 sequence is 10 residues long. V was cut by 3 bases and J by 13 bases, with 7 bases left in between. As DNA, the CDR3 is TGTGCCAGCAGTGATCGTGATCAGTTCTTC. Encoded protein: CASSDRDQFF.

This clone was counted between two and nine times. The rearrangement links TRBV28 to TRBJ1-2; D gene ambiguous. The length of the CDR3 is 15 residues. V dropped 6 bases and J dropped 4 bases, with 18 bases sitting between them. The germline CDR1 and CDR2 sequences are MDHEN and SYDVKM. The CDR3 sequence is CASSRTGRTGYGYTF. The CDR3 DNA is TGTGCCAGCAGCCGGACTGGAAGGACGGGCTATGGCTACACCTTC.

This clone occurred a few times. The chain is built from TRBV21-1 and TRBJ2-1; TRBD1 was called by the table and not checked on the DNA. TRBV21-1 is given as a pseudogene. This CDR3 comprises 14 residues. CDR3 sequence: CASSRQPPCLAQFF. In nucleotides, the CDR3 is TGTGCCAGCAGCAGACAGCCCCCCTGTTTGGCACAGTTCTTC.

The chain joins TRBV19 to TRBJ1-5, with D perhaps TRBD1 (6 bases). From germline, CDR1 is LNHDA and CDR2 SQIVND (reference sequence). Trimming took 7 bases from V and 2 from J, leaving 15 bases between them. The CDR3 length is 15 residues. The CDR3 DNA follows: TGTGCCAGTAAAAGAACAGGGTCGGGCAATCAGCCCCAGCATTTT. Residues: CASKRTGSGNQPQHF.

This clone was found many times. V usage is TRBV27 and J usage is TRBJ1-4; 8 bases are a match to TRBD1. V gave up 4 bases and J gave up 5 bases; unmatched junction bases: 15. CDR1 is MNHEY, CDR2 SMNVEV, per germline (reference sequence). The CDR3 spans 18 residues. The CDR3 reads CASSSKAVDRGGNEKLFF. The CDR3, as DNA: TGTGCCAGCAGTTCGAAGGCGGTCGACAGGGGTGGGAATGAAAAACTGTTTTTT.

The chain uses TRBV19 and TRBJ2-1, with 8 bases that match TRBD2. Germline CDR1 reads LNHDA; CDR2 reads SQIVND (reference sequence). The ends lost 4 bases at V and 10 bases at J; junction bases unmatched: 9. The CDR3 is 14 residues long. CDR3 DNA: TGTGCCAGTAGTACTTTGATGGCGGGAGGAGAGCAGTTCTTC. It is translated as CASSTLMAGGEQFF.

The genes are TRBV30 and TRBJ1-2, with unresolved D. CDR3 length: 15 amino acids. The germline V gene encodes CDR1 GTSNPN and CDR2 SVGIG (reference sequence). Deletions cut 3 bases from V and 4 bases from J, with 18 bases between. The CDR3 loop is CAWRTEGLSLYGYTF. CDR3 sequence (DNA): TGTGCCTGGAGAACGGAGGGCCTTTCCCTCTATGGCTACACCTTC.

The chain recombines TRBV29-1 with TRBJ2-1; the D is unclear. The germline CDR1 and CDR2 sequences are SQVTM and ANQGSEA. This CDR3 spans 12 amino acids. Between the trimmed V and J ends, which lost 5 bases and 2 bases, there was a span of 7 bases. CDR3 DNA: TGCAGCGTTCGAGGCACCTACAATGAGCAGTTCTTC. As protein: CSVRGTYNEQFF.

This rearrangement joins TRBV30 to TRBJ1-2; no firm D call. The CDR3 covers 15 residues. Germline-derived CDR1 and CDR2 are GTSNPN and SVGIG (reference sequence). Trimming pared 0 bases from V and 0 bases from J, leaving 11 bases between. In DNA, the CDR3 is TGTGCCTGGAGTGTAAGCCGATCCGCTAACTATGGCTACACCTTC. It specifies CAWSVSRSANYGYTF.

This sequence joins TRBV5-5 and TRBJ1-3, with D unclear. Trimming pared 0 bases from V and 2 bases from J, leaving 9 bases between. This CDR3 spans 15 amino acids. Germline values: CDR1 SGHKS, CDR2 YYEKEE (reference sequence). The CDR3 spells CASSLGLTAGNTIYF. The CDR3 DNA reads as TGTGCCAGCAGCTTGGGGTTGACGGCTGGAAACACCATATATTTT.

This clone was seen repeatedly, ten times or more. This sequence joins TRBV7-2 and TRBJ2-1; 8 bases line up with TRBD1. This CDR3 comprises 13 residues. Germline V gives CDR1 SGHTA, CDR2 FQGNSA. The V and J ends lost 3 bases and 15 bases, in that order; junction bases with no gene match: 10. The CDR3 loop reads CASSFGPDRGPFF. The CDR3 nucleotides read TGTGCCAGCAGCTTTGGGCCCGACAGGGGTCCGTTCTTC.

The chain carries TRBV5-5 and TRBJ1-5, with 7 bases identical to TRBD1. The CDR3 contains 16 residues. Germline CDR1 SGHKS, CDR2 YYEKEE (reference sequence). J lost 7 bases, V lost 0 bases, and 10 bases had no gene match. CDR3 loop: CASSLESRGTQQPQHF. The CDR3 coding sequence is TGTGCCAGCAGCTTGGAATCCAGGGGGACGCAGCAGCCCCAGCATTTT.

There are a few counts of this clone. This chain joins TRBV19 and TRBJ2-7; no firm D call. Looked up from germline, CDR1 is LNHDA and CDR2 is SQIVND (reference sequence). There are 14 residues in the CDR3. V was pared by 6 bases and J by 0 bases, with 12 bases between. DNA for the CDR3: TGTGCCAGTAGATCTACAGCGAGCTCCTACGAGCAGTACTTC. Its protein product is CASRSTASSYEQYF.

Only a few counts were recorded for this clone. The chain links TRBV10-3 to TRBJ2-5; D possibly uses TRBD1 or TRBD2 (6 bases each). CDR1 is ENHRY and CDR2 is SYGVKD in the germline V gene. CDR3 length: 17 residues. Trimming took off 1 base at V and 1 base at J, with 16 bases between the two ends. Here the CDR3 DNA reads TGTGCCATCAGTGAGTGGGGGATGTCGGGGGCCCAAGAGACCCAGTACTTC. It specifies CAISEWGMSGAQETQYF.